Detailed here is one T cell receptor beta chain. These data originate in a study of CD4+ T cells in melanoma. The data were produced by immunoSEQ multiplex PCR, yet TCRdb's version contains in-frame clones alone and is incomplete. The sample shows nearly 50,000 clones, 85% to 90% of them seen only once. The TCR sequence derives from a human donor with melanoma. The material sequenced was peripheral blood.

CDR3 nucleotides: TGTGCCAGCAGCCCAGGACAGGGCGCCTACGAGCAGTACTTC. The encoded protein is CASSPGQGAYEQYF. The chain uses TRBV13 and TRBJ2-7; 8 bases match TRBD1. The CDR3 totals 14 residues. Trimming at V came to 5 bases and at J to 2 bases, leaving 5 bases not matched to a gene. The germline V gene encodes CDR1 PRHDT and CDR2 FYEKMQ (reference sequence). The complete variable domain, with remaining parts taken from reference TRBV13 and TRBJ2-7, reads AAGVIQSPRHLIKEKRETATLKCYPIPRHDTVYWYQQGPGQDPQFLISFYEKMQSDKGSIPDRFSAQQFSDYHSELNMSSLELGDSALYFCASSPGQGAYEQYFGPGTRLTVT.